The 8 T cell receptor beta chains reported below all come from one sample, sequenced in a study of T cells in tumors and immune-related adverse events. The method was immunoSEQ multiplex PCR; TCRdb's version includes in-frame clones alone and lacks a portion of them. The sample records roughly 5,100 clones, roughly 61% being singletons. The sample in question was gut tissue, obtained from a patient treated with anti-PD-1 therapy. These receptors were obtained from a female donor with metastatic renal cell carcinoma.

This clone was recorded only once. The gene calls are TRBV11-2 and TRBJ1-1; the D gene is possibly TRBD1 (6 bases). The V and J ends lost 2 bases and 4 bases respectively, with 11 bases between them. Germline CDR1 is SGHAT and CDR2 is FQNNGV. This CDR3 spans 14 amino acids. The CDR3 region is CASSLNRVFTEAFF. The CDR3 region has the DNA TGTGCCAGCAGCTTAAACAGGGTGTTCACTGAAGCTTTCTTT.

V and J are TRBV19 and TRBJ2-7; D ambiguous. The length of the CDR3 is 14 residues. The V end lost 4 bases, the J end lost 3 bases, and 13 bases lay between the germline ends. CDR1 and CDR2 (germline): LNHDA, SQIVND (reference sequence). The CDR3 nucleotides are TGTGCCAGTAGTAACCAGGCCCTCTACTACGAGCAGTACTTC. Its protein is CASSNQALYYEQYF.

The chain combines TRBV9 with TRBJ1-2, with D perhaps TRBD1 (6 bases). The length of the CDR3 is 15 residues. The germline V gene has CDR1 SGDLS and CDR2 YYNGEE. V lost 0 bases and J 6 bases, leaving 15 bases between the germline ends. The CDR3 reads CASSVAGGGRNGYTF. The CDR3 DNA reads as TGTGCCAGCAGCGTAGCTGGGGGGGGCCGGAATGGCTACACCTTC.

The rearrangement links TRBV11-2 to TRBJ2-2; no reliable D call. This CDR3 is built from 13 residues. Germline loops: CDR1 SGHAT, CDR2 FQNNGV. V lost 6 bases to trimming and J lost 1 base, with 6 bases between them. The DNA of the CDR3 is TGTGCCAGCAGGGAAGGGAACACCGGGGAGCTGTTTTTT. It yields the protein CASREGNTGELFF.

The V call is TRBV29-1, the J call TRBJ1-2; D perhaps matches TRBD1 (6 bases). CDR1 and CDR2 from the germline V gene are SQVTM and ANQGSEA. The CDR3 contains 13 residues. V was clipped by 7 bases and J by 2 bases, with 14 bases between them. The DNA of the CDR3 is TGCAGCGCCGCCGTCGACAGGAACTATGGCTACACCTTC. Translation: CSAAVDRNYGYTF. Drawing the rest from reference TRBV29-1 and TRBJ1-2, the complete variable domain is SAVISQKPSRDICQRGTSLTIQCQVDSQVTMMFWYRQQPGQSLTLIATANQGSEATYESGFVIDKFPISRPNLTFSTLTVSNMSPEDSSIYLCSAAVDRNYGYTFGSGTRLTVV.

This clone was observed a few times. The chain uses TRBV11-3 and TRBJ2-1; unclear D gene. V dropped 0 bases and J dropped 5 bases, with 5 bases sitting between them. Germline lookup yields CDR1 SGHNT and CDR2 YENEEA. The CDR3 covers 13 residues. CDR3 in DNA: TGTGCCAGCAGCTTAGATCTCCACAATGAGCAGTTCTTC. Translating it yields CASSLDLHNEQFF.

The chain links TRBV6-4 to TRBJ1-1, with no clear D. The CDR3 totals 9 residues. Germline CDR1 and CDR2: MRHNA and SNTAGT. Trimming took off 3 bases at V and 10 bases at J, with 3 bases between the two ends. CDR3 amino acids: CASSESAFF. Here the CDR3 DNA reads TGTGCCAGCAGTGAGTCAGCTTTCTTT.

This clone appeared a few times. The chain is built from TRBV5-1 and TRBJ1-2; 10 nucleotides align to TRBD1. Unmatched junction bases numbered 17, after V lost 4 bases and J lost 5 bases. CDR3 size: 18 residues. CDR1 and CDR2 from the germline V gene are SGHRS and YFSETQ. The CDR3 sequence: CASSLEPRDRGPGYGYTF. CDR3 coding DNA: TGCGCCAGCAGCCTCGAACCGCGAGACAGGGGGCCGGGTTATGGCTACACCTTC.